This T cell receptor (beta chain) stems from a study of blood T cell dynamics during melanoma immunotherapy. Regarding time point: pre-treatment baseline. This CDR3 comprises 16 residues. CDR1 and CDR2 (germline): SGHTS, YDEGEE. V gave up 0 bases and J gave up 0 bases; unmatched junction bases: 2. The protocol was immunoSEQ multiplex PCR, while the TCRdb copy is restricted to in-frame clones and leaves out a portion. The repertoire holds under 15,000 clones, with about 86% as singletons. This chain connects TRBV5-8 to TRBJ2-2; 7 nucleotides align to TRBD2. The input for sequencing was blood, taken from a patient treated with checkpoint blockade. The receptor was derived from a human donor with melanoma. The CDR3 nucleotides read TGTGCCAGCAGCTTGGGTCTAGCGGCGAACACCGGGGAGCTGTTTTTT. Its translation is CASSLGLAANTGELFF.